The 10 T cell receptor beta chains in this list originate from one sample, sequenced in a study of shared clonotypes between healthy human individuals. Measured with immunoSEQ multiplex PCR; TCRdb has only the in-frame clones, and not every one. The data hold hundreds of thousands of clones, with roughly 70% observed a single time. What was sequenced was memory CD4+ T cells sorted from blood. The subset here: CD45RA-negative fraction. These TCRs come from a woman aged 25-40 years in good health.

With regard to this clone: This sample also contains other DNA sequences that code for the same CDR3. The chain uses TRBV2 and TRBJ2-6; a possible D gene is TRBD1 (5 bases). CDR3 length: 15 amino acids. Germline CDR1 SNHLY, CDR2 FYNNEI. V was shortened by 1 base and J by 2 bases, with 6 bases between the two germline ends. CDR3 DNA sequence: TGTGCCAGCAGTGAAGAAGGGGCTGGGGCCAACGTCCTGACTTTC. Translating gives CASSEEGAGANVLTF.

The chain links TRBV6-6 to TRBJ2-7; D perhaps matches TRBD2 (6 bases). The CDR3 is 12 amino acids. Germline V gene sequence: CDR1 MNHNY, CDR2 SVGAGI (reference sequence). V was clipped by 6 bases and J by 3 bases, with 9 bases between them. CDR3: CASSATSYEQYF. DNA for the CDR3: TGTGCCAGCAGCGCGACTAGCTACGAGCAGTACTTC.

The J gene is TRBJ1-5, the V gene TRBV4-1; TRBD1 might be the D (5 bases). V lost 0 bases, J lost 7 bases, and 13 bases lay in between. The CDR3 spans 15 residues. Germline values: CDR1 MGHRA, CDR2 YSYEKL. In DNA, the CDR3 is TGCGCCAGCAGCCAAGATCAGGGATCTAGGCAGCCCCAGCATTTT. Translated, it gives CASSQDQGSRQPQHF.

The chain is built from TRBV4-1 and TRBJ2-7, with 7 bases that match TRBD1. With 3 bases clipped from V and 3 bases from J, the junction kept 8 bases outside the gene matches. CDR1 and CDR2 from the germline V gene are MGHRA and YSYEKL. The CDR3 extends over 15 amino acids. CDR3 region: CASSQPPQGIYEQYF. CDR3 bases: TGCGCCAGCAGCCAGCCGCCACAGGGGATCTACGAGCAGTACTTC.

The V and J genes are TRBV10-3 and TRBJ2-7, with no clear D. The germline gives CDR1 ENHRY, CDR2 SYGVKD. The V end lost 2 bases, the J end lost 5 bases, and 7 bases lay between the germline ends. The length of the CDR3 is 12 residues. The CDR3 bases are TGTGCCATCAGTGAGAGTTCGAACGAGCAGTACTTC. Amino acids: CAISESSNEQYF.

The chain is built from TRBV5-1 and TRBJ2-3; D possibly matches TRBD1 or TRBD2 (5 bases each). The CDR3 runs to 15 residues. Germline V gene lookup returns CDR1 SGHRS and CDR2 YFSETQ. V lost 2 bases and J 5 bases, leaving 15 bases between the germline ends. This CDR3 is CASSFGDPAGDTQYF. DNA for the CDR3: TGCGCCAGCAGCTTCGGGGACCCCGCCGGAGATACGCAGTATTTT.

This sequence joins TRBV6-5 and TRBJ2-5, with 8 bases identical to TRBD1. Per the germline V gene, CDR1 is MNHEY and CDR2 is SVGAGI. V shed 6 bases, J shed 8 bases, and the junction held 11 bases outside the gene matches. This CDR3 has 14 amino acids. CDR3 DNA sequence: TGTGCCAGCAGGGACCGGACAGGGTCGGGTACCCAGTACTTC. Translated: CASRDRTGSGTQYF.

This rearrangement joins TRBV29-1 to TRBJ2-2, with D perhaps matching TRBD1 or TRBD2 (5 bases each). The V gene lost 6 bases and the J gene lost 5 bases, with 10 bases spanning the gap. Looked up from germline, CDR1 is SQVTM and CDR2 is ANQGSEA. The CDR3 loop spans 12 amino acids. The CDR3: CSVDGGTGELFF. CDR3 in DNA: TGCAGCGTCGATGGGGGAACCGGGGAGCTGTTTTTT.

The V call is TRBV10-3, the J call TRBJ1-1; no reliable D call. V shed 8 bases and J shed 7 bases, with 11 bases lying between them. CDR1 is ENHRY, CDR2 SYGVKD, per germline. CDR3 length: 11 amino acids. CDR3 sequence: CAIGKADEAFF. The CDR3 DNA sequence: TGTGCCATCGGGAAGGCAGATGAAGCTTTCTTT.

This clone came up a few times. CDR3 bases: TGTGCCAGTAGTAGGACCGGGACAGAGTACGAGCAGTACTTC. It specifies CASSRTGTEYEQYF. V gene TRBV19 combines with J gene TRBJ2-7, with 7 bases matching TRBD1. The CDR3 length is 14 residues. Per the germline V gene, CDR1 is LNHDA and CDR2 is SQIVND (reference sequence). After removal of 4 bases from V and 4 bases from J, the junction contained 7 bases not matched to a gene.